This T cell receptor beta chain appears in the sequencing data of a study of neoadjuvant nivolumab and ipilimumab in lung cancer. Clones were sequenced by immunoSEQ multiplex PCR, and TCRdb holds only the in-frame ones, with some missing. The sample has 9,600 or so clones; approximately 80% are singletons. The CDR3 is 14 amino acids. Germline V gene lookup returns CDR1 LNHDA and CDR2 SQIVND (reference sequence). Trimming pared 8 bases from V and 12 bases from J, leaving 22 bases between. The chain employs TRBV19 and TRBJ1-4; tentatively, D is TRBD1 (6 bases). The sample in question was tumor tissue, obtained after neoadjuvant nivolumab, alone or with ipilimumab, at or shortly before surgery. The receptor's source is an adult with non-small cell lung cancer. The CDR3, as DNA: TGTGCCAGTGGGGTAACAGGGACGCCCCAAGAACTGTTTTTT. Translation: CASGVTGTPQELFF.